A single sample gave rise to the 12 T cell receptor beta chains below, sequenced in a study of post-analysis software for immune sequencing data (dated by TCRdb to 2014 to 2015). Beyond this particular receptor, the publication reports: Significantly higher frequencies in patients than in controls were found for roughly 5 TRBV segments, including TRBV5-6, TRBV5-1 and TRBV20-1.

The library was obtained by PCR. The reads were generated on an Illumina HiSeq 2500. Unique molecular identifiers were incorporated into TCR beta cDNA libraries to reduce PCR and sequencing biases. TCRdb reprocessing: public reads trimmed at Q25 with fastp, clones called with MiXCR, in-frame beta chains kept. Each entry is one CDR3 protein sequence, shown with its most common DNA and genes. This sample has 750,000 to 950,000 distinct CDR3 sequences in its table, and approximately 57% of those were observed once. Clones ranked in the top ten supply approximately 4.4% of the sample. No antigens are known for them. The sequenced material came from blood. All receptors come from a girl aged 10-17 years with multiple sclerosis.

This chain connects TRBV7-2 to TRBJ2-1; 7 bases are shared with TRBD2. The V gene's germline CDR1 is SGHTA and CDR2 FQGNSA. CDR3 length equals 15 residues. The junction had 3 bases not matched to a gene; V was cut back by 1 base and J by 3 bases. The CDR3 region has the DNA TGTGCCAGCAGCTTAGAGCGGGGCAACTACAATGAGCAGTTCTTC. Its protein product is CASSLERGNYNEQFF.

This clonotype was seen only a few times. J is TRBJ2-1 and V is TRBV5-5; 15 bases fit TRBD2. The CDR3 runs to 18 residues. The V gene end was trimmed by 3 bases and the J gene end by 5 bases; junction bases not matched to a gene: 9. Germline V CDR1 and CDR2: SGHKS, YYEKEE (reference sequence). The CDR3 loop reads CASSWTSGRAIPHNEQFF. CDR3 nucleotides: TGTGCCAGCAGCTGGACTAGCGGGAGGGCCATACCACACAATGAGCAGTTCTTC.

Notes on this clonotype: A read error may explain this, as a much larger clone is one base away. V and J are TRBV5-1 and TRBJ2-6, with D perhaps TRBD1 (6 bases). The germline gives CDR1 SGHRS, CDR2 YFSETQ. V lost 2 bases, J lost 0 bases, and 9 bases lay in between. This CDR3 has 16 amino acids. CDR3 region: CASSFTGSSGANVLTF. CDR3 DNA sequence: TGCGCCAGCAGCTTCACAGGGAGCTCTGGGGCCAACGTCCTGACTTTC.

The V and J genes are TRBV2 and TRBJ2-5; TRBD2 agrees at 11 bases. J gave up 4 bases and V 6 bases, and 13 bases lay outside the gene matches. The CDR3 runs 17 residues. Germline V gene data show CDR1 as SNHLY and CDR2 as FYNNEI. DNA for the CDR3: TGTGCCAGCAGCTTAGCGGGGGGGTTAACCCTGAGAGAGACCCAGTACTTC. It is translated as CASSLAGGLTLRETQYF. Full variable domain (outside the CDR3, taken from reference TRBV2 and TRBJ2-5): EPEVTQTPSHQVTQMGQEVILRCVPISNHLYFYWYRQILGQKVEFLVSFYNNEISEKSEIFDDQFSVERPDGSNFTLKIRSTKLEDSAMYFCASSLAGGLTLRETQYFGPGTRLLVL.

This clonotype occurred a few times. The rearrangement joins TRBV9 to TRBJ2-5; the match to TRBD1 covers 7 bases. V lost 0 bases to trimming and J lost 11 bases; unmatched junction nucleotides: 13. CDR3 length: 15 amino acids. The germline gives CDR1 SGDLS, CDR2 YYNGEE. The CDR3 coding sequence is TGTGCCAGCAGCGTAGCTTCGACAGGGCTCAATGAGCAGTACTTC. Translated, it gives CASSVASTGLNEQYF. The full variable domain, with the rest looked up from reference TRBV9 and TRBJ2-5, is DSGVTQTPKHLITATGQRVTLRCSPRSGDLSVYWYQQSLDQGLQFLIQYYNGEERAKGNILERFSAQQFPDLHSELNLSSLELGDSALYFCASSVASTGLNEQYFGPGTRLLVL.

As DNA, the CDR3 is TGTGCCAGCAGTTACGGCGGGAGAGTTGAGCAGTTCTTC. It is translated as CASSYGGRVEQFF. V and J are TRBV6-5 and TRBJ2-1, with 7 bases fitting TRBD2. CDR1 and CDR2 (germline): MNHEY, SVGAGI. J was trimmed by 9 bases and V by 2 bases; bases with no gene match: 4. The CDR3 spans 13 residues.

The gene calls are TRBV14 and TRBJ2-5; D uncertain. This CDR3 has 12 amino acids. The ends were cut back, 0 bases at V and 10 bases at J, with 9 bases in the middle. Per germline, CDR1 SGHDN and CDR2 FVKESK. CDR3 sequence: CASSQDLLLQYF. CDR3 bases: TGTGCCAGCAGCCAAGATCTGCTTCTCCAGTACTTC.

The gene calls are TRBV29-1 and TRBJ2-1; 9 nucleotides agree with TRBD2. Germline loops: CDR1 SQVTM, CDR2 ANQGSEA. Trimming at V came to 1 base and at J to 9 bases, leaving 1 base not matched to a gene. The CDR3 is 12 amino acids. CDR3 DNA sequence: TGCAGCGTTGAAGTAGCGGGAGTTGAGCAGTTCTTC. It encodes CSVEVAGVEQFF.

The J gene is TRBJ1-2, the V gene TRBV7-9; 7 nucleotides match TRBD1. The junction had 9 bases not matched to a gene; V was cut back by 5 bases and J by 6 bases. Germline assignment: CDR1 SEHNR and CDR2 FQNEAQ (reference sequence). CDR3 length equals 14 residues. The CDR3 sequence is CASSARQGGDGYTF. In nucleotides, the CDR3 is TGTGCCAGCAGCGCCCGACAGGGCGGAGATGGCTACACCTTC.

This sequence joins TRBV29-1 and TRBJ2-2, with 9 bases lining up with TRBD1. J lost 4 bases, V lost 6 bases, and 9 bases had no gene match. The CDR3 extends over 15 amino acids. Germline loops: CDR1 SQVTM, CDR2 ANQGSEA. The CDR3 loop is CSVARTGGGTGELFF. The CDR3 nucleotides read TGCAGCGTGGCTAGAACAGGGGGCGGCACCGGGGAGCTGTTTTTT.

The chain has TRBV5-1 and TRBJ1-2; D might be TRBD1 (6 bases). CDR1 SGHRS and CDR2 YFSETQ come from the germline V gene. The V gene lost 4 bases and the J gene lost 5 bases, with 12 bases spanning the gap. The CDR3 consists of 13 residues. CDR3 bases: TGCGCCAGCAGCCGGGACAAGGATTATGGCTACACCTTC. This encodes CASSRDKDYGYTF.

The chain recombines TRBV6-5 with TRBJ2-5; 8 bases are a match to TRBD1. CDR3 length: 16 amino acids. CDR1 is MNHEY and CDR2 is SVGAGI in the germline V gene. The ends lost 6 bases at V and 1 base at J; junction bases unmatched: 10. This chain's CDR3 is CASSQGQAPRQETQYF. The CDR3 DNA reads as TGTGCCAGCAGCCAGGGACAGGCGCCTCGCCAAGAGACCCAGTACTTC.